A single TCR beta chain is shown here with its context. This clonotype was seen only a few times. The clone's antigen remains unknown. The sample holds no much larger clone one base away, and base qualities are not on file. The data were obtained in a study of blood T cells in healthy people across ages (dated by TCRdb to the mid-2010s). General notes on the study: In model experiments, roughly one uniquely barcoded TCR beta cDNA molecule per two T cells was captured by template switching. To track age-related changes in TCR beta repertoire diversity, the study relied on deep sequencing normalized with unique cDNA molecular identifiers. The donors were divided into four age groups: young (average approximately 16 years), middle-aged (almost 40), aged (approximately 62) and long-lived (82). Using the same blood draw, the study looked at two additional independent replicas of 1 million unique cDNA reads for two donors, one aged 18 to 30 and the other aged 80 or older.

Study-level results and caveats: Observed TCR beta diversity per million T cells fell roughly linearly with age, and a significant reduction was already apparent by age approximately 40. Estimates of total diversity based on one million sequenced T cells were considered lower bounds and underestimates. Since profiling was done on bulk unsorted PBMCs, naive and antigen-experienced compartments could not be conclusively compared. The percentage of naive T cells measured by flow cytometry correlated strongly with observed TCR beta diversity. The CMV infection status of donors was not known, potentially confounding age-related changes in expanded clonotypes. Compared with the aged group, more naive CD4+ T cells, fewer expanded clones and increased TCR diversity were shown by the long-lived group, suggesting age selection.

The CDR3 holds 15 amino acids from the cysteine to the phenylalanine. Only CDR3 DNA is held: 45 bases, read in frame from base 1. CDR1 is given as SQVTM and CDR2 as ANQGSEA, both from the germline V gene. The approximately 39 donors, aged roughly 6 to 100 years, were systemically healthy Caucasian individuals from Russia. Each donor gave 8.5 to 10 milliliters of peripheral blood, collected into EDTA-treated Vacutainer tubes. Ficoll-Paque density-gradient centrifugation was used to isolate PBMCs, with at least 7 million per sample. Total RNA was extracted from PBMCs with Trizol reagent, with at least 5 micrograms obtained per sample. Naive CD45RAhigh/CD27high T cell percentages were measured by flow cytometry on a PBMC aliquot from every donor. Library prep was done by 5' RACE. The listed sequencing device is Illumina HiSeq 2500. A second roughly 7 to 11 cycle PCR used a sample-barcoded 5' primer and a J-beta primer mix. A unique molecular identifier was introduced onto each TCR beta cDNA molecule by a template-switch 5' adaptor carrying 12 random nucleotides. At least 2.5 million CDR3-containing paired-end reads were obtained from each sample. First-strand cDNA synthesis was performed from all RNA using the Mint cDNA synthesis kit, with priming by a TRBC-specific oligonucleotide. Following uracil-DNA glycosylase treatment, a first 18-cycle PCR with universal primers M1SS and BC2_uni_R was performed on all cDNA. Concerning the study's data processing: Normalization of each sample was performed by random selection of 1 million high-quality reads, each carrying a distinct molecular identifier. Instead of being binned into consensus sequences, reads that shared molecular identifiers were thrown out. MiTCR, run with a Q25 quality threshold and the strictest error-elimination algorithm, handled CDR3 identification, clonotype clustering and error correction. A nonparametric unseen species model with Euler transformation was used to estimate a lower bound on total TCR beta diversity. TCRdb trimmed the raw reads at Q25, called clones with MiXCR and kept productive beta chains. Each entry is one CDR3 protein sequence, shown with its most common DNA and genes. The V and J calls, along with clone size, are taken from TCRdb and not from the paper's own processing. Recorded for this sample are approximately 780,000 distinct CDR3 sequences; roughly 25% of them occurred a single time. The ten largest clones capture roughly 3.1% of the sample.

The data also belong to a second study, concerning T cells of mothers and their children. As that second paper reports: The donors were nine systemically healthy Caucasian individuals, made up of three mothers and their six children. cDNA synthesis consumed the entire amount of extracted RNA, loaded at roughly 1.5 ug RNA in each 15 ul reaction. In the second PCR, sample barcodes and 2-4 random nucleotides were introduced via the M1S primer. Over 9 million TCR beta CDR3 reads came from each mother, compared with around 3 million reads from each child. TCR recombination output is similarly shaped by thymic selection in related and unrelated pairs, with a minor effect exerted by inherited differences. Normalized repertoire overlap was always found to be slightly, but never significantly, higher in related mother-child pairs than in unrelated mother-child pairs. With a sensitivity of approximately 100 clones per million clonotypes, no persistent microchimeric T cell clones were detected. In the study, deep NGS was used to compare the TCR beta repertoires of mothers and children, and features distinguishing related mother-child pairs from unrelated individuals were sought. On average, the children were roughly 10 +/- 4 years old, while the mothers were about 40 +/- 4 years old. After adapter ligation with NEBNext reagents, the libraries were sequenced on Illumina HiSeq 2000 with 100+100 nt paired-end reads. Mother and child libraries were prepared a month apart and sequenced in separate runs to prevent cross-contamination. For each donor, between about 450,000 and 2,300,000 distinct TCR beta clonotypes were identified. Naive TCR beta clonotypes were estimated from low-frequency clonotypes matched to each donor's FACS-determined naive share, without sorting.

The clonotype comes from a boy aged 5-17 years in good health. Source material: blood. The chain links TRBV29-1 with TRBJ2-5, and 8 junctional nucleotides match TRBD1. The DNA end favors TRBJ2-1, so the J call may be wrong. DNA sequence: TGCAGCGTTGTATTCCAGGGGGCGAGGCACAATGAGCAGTTCTTC. It is translated as CSVVFQGARHNEQFF.